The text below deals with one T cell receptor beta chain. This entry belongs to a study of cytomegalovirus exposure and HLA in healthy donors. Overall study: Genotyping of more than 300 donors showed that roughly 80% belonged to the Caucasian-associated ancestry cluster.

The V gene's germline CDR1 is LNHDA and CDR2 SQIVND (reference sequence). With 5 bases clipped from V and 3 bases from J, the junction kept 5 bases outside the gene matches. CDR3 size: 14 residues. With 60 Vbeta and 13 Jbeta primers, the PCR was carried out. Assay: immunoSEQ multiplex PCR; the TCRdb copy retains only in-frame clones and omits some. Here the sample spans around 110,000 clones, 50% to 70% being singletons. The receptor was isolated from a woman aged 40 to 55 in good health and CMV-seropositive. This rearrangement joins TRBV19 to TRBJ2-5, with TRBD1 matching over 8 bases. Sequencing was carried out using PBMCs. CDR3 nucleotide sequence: TGTGCCAGTAGTCCCGGACAGGGAAAAGAGACCCAGTACTTC. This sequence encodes CASSPGQGKETQYF.